This TCR beta chain was found in a study of T cell changes during pregnancy in multiple sclerosis. This CDR3 has 17 residues. V lost 0 bases, J lost 0 bases, and 13 bases lay in between. Germline V gene sequence: CDR1 MRHNA, CDR2 SNTAGT. Profiled with immunoSEQ multiplex PCR; TCRdb holds only in-frame clones, not every one. The sample has 35,000 to 55,000 clones; about nine tenths are singletons. This receptor was taken from a female donor in good health, enrolled as a control in a pregnancy study. This specimen was peripheral blood, taken in the second trimester of pregnancy. The chain has TRBV6-4 and TRBJ2-3; D may be TRBD2 (6 bases). CDR3 in DNA: TGTGCCAGCAGTGACTCGAACCTAGCGCATAGCACAGATACGCAGTATTTT. The encoded protein is CASSDSNLAHSTDTQYF.